This T cell receptor (beta chain) originates from a study of CD8 T cells in ankylosing spondylitis (dated by TCRdb to 2016 to 2017). Background for the entire study: To find TCR variants linked to disease, the study profiled T cell receptor beta repertoires in ankylosing spondylitis patients and healthy donors. Peripheral blood was sampled, and synovial fluid was also collected from ankylosing spondylitis patients. The full study cohort was made up of approximately 24 ankylosing spondylitis patients and over 90 healthy donors.

As to this clonotype: The antigen it recognizes is unknown. No base quality values were provided; no much bigger clone lies one nucleotide off.

The paper as a whole reports these results and caveats: Blood from ankylosing spondylitis patients appeared to be characterized by a TCR beta motif composed of under ten highly homologous amino acid variants. Some motif variants were previously reported in synovial fluid and blood of reactive arthritis patients, suggesting common disease-initiation mechanisms. Significant enrichment of the disease-linked clones was reported in matched synovial fluid samples from ankylosing spondylitis patients. A CD8+ phenotype was shown by the disease-linked clones, which were found at relatively low frequencies in peripheral blood.

The CDR3 covers 17 residues, taking in both the cysteine and the phenylalanine. Solely the CDR3 DNA is kept, with 51 bases framed from the first base. Ends trimmed: V by 5 bases, J by 0 bases; bases unmatched to a gene: 12. The germline V gene supplies CDR1 KGHSH and CDR2 LQKENI. Instrument on record: Illumina HiSeq 2500. Quantitative 5'-RACE with molecular barcodes was the method used to prepare the TCR beta libraries. Under the source paper's analysis protocol: Disease-linked TCR variants were identified with a new computational method built on a probabilistic model of VDJ rearrangement. TCRdb reworked the public reads: Q25 trimming with fastp, MiXCR clone assembly, productive beta chains retained. Every distinct CDR3 protein forms one entry, paired with its most common genes and DNA. It is TCRdb's table, rather than the study itself, that gives the V and J calls and clone size. Counted in this sample were a few hundred thousand distinct CDR3 sequences; about 7.3% of them appeared once. The ten largest clones represent 14% of the sample.

Sequenced input: blood, either unsorted or a sorted T cell fraction (not recorded which). The receptor's source is a male donor with ankylosing spondylitis. The sequence joins TRBV18 to TRBJ1-2, and 7 junction bases match TRBD1. CDR3 loop: CASSSTGTAQSNYGYTF. In nucleotides, the sequence is TGTGCCAGCTCAAGTACCGGGACAGCTCAGTCTAACTATGGCTACACCTTC.